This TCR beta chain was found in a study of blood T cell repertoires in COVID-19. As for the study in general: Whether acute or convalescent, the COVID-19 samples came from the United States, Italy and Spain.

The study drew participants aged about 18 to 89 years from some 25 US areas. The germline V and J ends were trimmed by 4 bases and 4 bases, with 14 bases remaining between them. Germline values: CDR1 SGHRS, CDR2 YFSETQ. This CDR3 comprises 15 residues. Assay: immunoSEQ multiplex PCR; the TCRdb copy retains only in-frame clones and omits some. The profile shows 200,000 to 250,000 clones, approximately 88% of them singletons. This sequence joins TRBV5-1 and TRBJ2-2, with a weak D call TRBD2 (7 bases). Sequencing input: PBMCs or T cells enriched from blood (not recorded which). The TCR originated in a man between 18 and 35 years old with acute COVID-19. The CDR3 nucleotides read TGCGCCAGCAGCCCACAAAGGGGGGGCACCGGGGAGCTGTTTTTT. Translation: CASSPQRGGTGELFF.